This record covers a single T cell receptor (beta chain). The antigen remains unidentified. This entry belongs to a study of T cell responses to AZD1222 COVID-19 vaccine. Findings and caveats of the study: Two doses of AZD1222 preceded a rise in Spike-specific TCR breadth and depth. Donors were mostly white British, more females; clonal diversity possibly underestimated.

TCRdb keeps only in-frame clones here, not all; method: immunoSEQ multiplex PCR. This table has approximately 140,000 clones, 91% appearing once. The V end was cut by 3 bases, the J end by 5 bases, with 3 bases between. There are 11 residues in the CDR3. Germline lookup yields CDR1 SEHNR and CDR2 FQNEAQ (reference sequence). The TCR was taken from an adult who received the AZD1222 COVID-19 vaccine. The rearrangement uses TRBV7-9 and TRBJ2-3; D ambiguous. This material consisted of peripheral blood, taken 28 days after the second AZD1222 dose. The CDR3 loop is CASSFLDTQYF. In DNA form, the CDR3 reads TGTGCCAGCAGCTTTTTAGATACGCAGTATTTT.